This TCR beta chain was sequenced during a study of CD8 T cells in Susac syndrome. This clonotype occurred once. Germline V gene lookup returns CDR1 SQVTM and CDR2 ANQGSEA. V dropped 7 bases and J dropped 4 bases, with 10 bases sitting between them. The CDR3 has 11 amino acids. Random hexamers primed reverse transcription of 0.5 to 1 ug RNA. MiXCR was run by TCRdb on the immunoSEQ multiplex PCR reads, yielding one entry per CDR3 protein. The sample consists of over 100,000 distinct CDR3 sequences, around 96% of them appearing once. The chain is built from TRBV29-1 and TRBJ1-2; D gene uncertain. The TCR was taken from a human donor with Susac syndrome. The sample taken for sequencing was CD4+ T cells from PBMCs. The CDR3 protein is CSAGSGYGYTF. As DNA, the CDR3 is TGCAGCGCCGGGAGCGGCTATGGCTACACCTTC.